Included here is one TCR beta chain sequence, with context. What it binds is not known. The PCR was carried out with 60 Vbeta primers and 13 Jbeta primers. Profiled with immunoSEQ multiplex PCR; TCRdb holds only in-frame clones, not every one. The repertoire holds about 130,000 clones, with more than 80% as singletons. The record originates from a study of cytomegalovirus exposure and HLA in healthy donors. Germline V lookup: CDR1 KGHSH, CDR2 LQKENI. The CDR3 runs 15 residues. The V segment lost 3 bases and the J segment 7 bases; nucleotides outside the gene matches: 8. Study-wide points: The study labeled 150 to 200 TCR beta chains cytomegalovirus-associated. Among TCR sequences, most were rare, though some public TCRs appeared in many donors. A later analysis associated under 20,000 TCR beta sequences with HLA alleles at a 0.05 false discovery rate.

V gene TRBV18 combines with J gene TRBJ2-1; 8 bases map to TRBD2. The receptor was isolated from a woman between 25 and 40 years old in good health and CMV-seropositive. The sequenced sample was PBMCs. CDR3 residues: CASSPAGGTGNEQFF. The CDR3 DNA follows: TGTGCCAGCTCACCCGCGGGAGGAACTGGGAATGAGCAGTTCTTC.